This passage covers 9 T cell receptor beta chains from one sample sequenced in a study of blood T cell repertoires in COVID-19. Assay: immunoSEQ multiplex PCR; the TCRdb copy retains only in-frame clones and omits some. The data hold roughly 150,000 clones, with 85% to 90% observed a single time. The specimen was peripheral blood. The receptors here all came from a middle-aged woman with acute or convalescent COVID-19.

The rearrangement joins TRBV4-2 to TRBJ2-7; the D is unclear. From germline, CDR1 is LGHNA and CDR2 YNFKEQ. This CDR3 comprises 13 residues. V was shortened by 0 bases and J by 6 bases, with 9 bases between the two germline ends. CDR3 nucleotide sequence: TGTGCCAGCAGCCAAGAGCTAAATTCCGAGCAGTACTTC. This codes for CASSQELNSEQYF.

This clone was found a few times. This chain joins TRBV5-1 and TRBJ2-3; D unresolved. CDR1 SGHRS and CDR2 YFSETQ come from the germline V gene. Between the trimmed V and J ends, which lost 1 base and 2 bases, there was a span of 8 bases. The CDR3 runs to 14 residues. CDR3 residues: CASSLWRSTDTQYF. The CDR3 nucleotides read TGCGCCAGCAGCTTGTGGAGATCCACAGATACGCAGTATTTT.

The gene calls are TRBV11-2 and TRBJ2-7; maybe TRBD2 (6 bases). The CDR3 spans 12 residues. CDR1 SGHAT and CDR2 FQNNGV come from the germline V gene. V was clipped by 7 bases and J by 5 bases, with 12 bases between them. The CDR3 reads CASNLGGNEQYF. CDR3 sequence (DNA): TGTGCCAGCAACTTGGGGGGAAACGAGCAGTACTTC. The whole variable domain, remainder taken from reference TRBV11-2 and TRBJ2-7, is EAGVAQSPRYKIIEKRQSVAFWCNPISGHATLYWYQQILGQGPKLLIQFQNNGVVDDSQLPKDRFSAERLKGVDSTLKIQPAKLEDSAVYLCASNLGGNEQYFGPGTRLTVT.

The chain recombines TRBV3-1 (or the pseudogene TRBV3-2) with TRBJ2-7; D not resolved. The CDR3 length is 12 residues. V was clipped by 2 bases and J by 2 bases, with 4 bases between them. From germline, CDR1 is LGHDT and CDR2 YNNKEL (reference sequence). CDR3 bases: TGTGCCAGCAGCCAAAACACCTACGAGCAGTACTTC. It specifies CASSQNTYEQYF.

The chain is built from TRBV12-3 or TRBV12-4 and TRBJ2-7; TRBD1 might be the D (5 bases). Trimming took 6 bases from V and 3 from J, leaving 9 bases between them. CDR3 size: 12 residues. The CDR3 sequence: CASSPGFYEQYF. In DNA, the CDR3 is TGTGCCAGCAGCCCAGGGTTCTACGAGCAGTACTTC.

The CDR3 loop is CASSLGSAGYNEQYF. The DNA for the CDR3 is TGCGCCAGCAGCCTAGGTTCCGCGGGATACAACGAGCAGTACTTC. The chain employs TRBV4-1 and TRBJ2-7, with D possibly matching TRBD2 (6 bases). The CDR3 has 15 residues. V lost 4 bases and J 5 bases, leaving 18 bases between the germline ends. CDR1 MGHRA and CDR2 YSYEKL come from the germline V gene.

The chain employs TRBV7-2 and TRBJ1-5, with D perhaps TRBD1 (6 bases). CDR3 length: 15 amino acids. Germline CDR1 and CDR2: SGHTA and FQGNSA. The V and J ends lost 1 base and 9 bases respectively, with 16 bases between them. The chain's CDR3 is CASSLGRGGGRPQHF. The CDR3 DNA is TGTGCCAGCAGCTTAGGACGAGGGGGGGGCCGGCCCCAGCATTTT.

CDR3 in DNA: TGTGCCAGCAGTTTTCAGGGGGCCGGGGAGCTGTTTTTT. Protein: CASSFQGAGELFF. V usage is TRBV12-3 or TRBV12-4 and J usage is TRBJ2-2, with TRBD1 matching over 7 bases. The CDR3 spans 13 residues. V was clipped by 3 bases and J by 6 bases; unmatched bases: 1.

This chain connects TRBV3-1 (or the pseudogene TRBV3-2) to TRBJ2-7; TRBD2 agrees at 7 bases. This CDR3 has 15 amino acids. CDR1 and CDR2 from the germline V gene are LGHDT and YNNKEL (reference sequence). Losses at the gene ends were 1 base for V and 4 bases for J; bases not matched to a gene: 7. The CDR3: CASSQVGLGVYEQYF. The CDR3 nucleotides are TGTGCCAGCAGCCAAGTCGGACTAGGTGTGTACGAGCAGTACTTC.